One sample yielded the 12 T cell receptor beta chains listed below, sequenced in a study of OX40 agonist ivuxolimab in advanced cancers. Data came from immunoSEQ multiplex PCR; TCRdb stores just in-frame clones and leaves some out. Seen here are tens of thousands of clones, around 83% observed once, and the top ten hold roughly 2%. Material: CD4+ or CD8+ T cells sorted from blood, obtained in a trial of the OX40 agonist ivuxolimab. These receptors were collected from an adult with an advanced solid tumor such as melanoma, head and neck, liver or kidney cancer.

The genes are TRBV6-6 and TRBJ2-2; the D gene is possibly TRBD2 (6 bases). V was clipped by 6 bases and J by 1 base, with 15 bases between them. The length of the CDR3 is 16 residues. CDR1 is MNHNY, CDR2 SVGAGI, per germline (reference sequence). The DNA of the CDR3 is TGTGCCAGCAGGTCGTACCGGACTAAGAACACCGGGGAGCTGTTTTTT. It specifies CASRSYRTKNTGELFF.

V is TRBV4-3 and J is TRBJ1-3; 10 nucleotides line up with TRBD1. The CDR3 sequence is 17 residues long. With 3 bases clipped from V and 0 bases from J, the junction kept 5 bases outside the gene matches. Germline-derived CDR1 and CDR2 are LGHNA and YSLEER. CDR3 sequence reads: CASSHLGTGDSGNTIYF. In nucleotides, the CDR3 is TGCGCCAGCAGCCACCTGGGGACAGGGGACTCTGGAAACACCATATATTTT.

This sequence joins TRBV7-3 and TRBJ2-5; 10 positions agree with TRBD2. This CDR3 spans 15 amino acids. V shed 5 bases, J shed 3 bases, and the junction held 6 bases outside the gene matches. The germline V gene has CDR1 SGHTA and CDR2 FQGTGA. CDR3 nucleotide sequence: TGTGCCAGCAGCCCCCAGAGCGGGAGGGAAGAGACCCAGTACTTC. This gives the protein CASSPQSGREETQYF. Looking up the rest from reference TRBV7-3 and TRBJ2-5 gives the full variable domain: GAGVSQTPSNKVTEKGKYVELRCDPISGHTALYWYRQSLGQGPEFLIYFQGTGAADDSGLPNDRFFAVRPEGSVSTLKIQRTERGDSAVYLCASSPQSGREETQYFGPGTRLLVL.

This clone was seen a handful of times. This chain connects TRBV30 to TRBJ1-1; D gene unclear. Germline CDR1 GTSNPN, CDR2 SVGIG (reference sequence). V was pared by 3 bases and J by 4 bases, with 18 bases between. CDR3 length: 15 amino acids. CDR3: CAWRTGRVGVTEAFF. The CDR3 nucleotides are TGTGCCTGGAGGACGGGGAGGGTTGGCGTCACTGAAGCTTTCTTT.

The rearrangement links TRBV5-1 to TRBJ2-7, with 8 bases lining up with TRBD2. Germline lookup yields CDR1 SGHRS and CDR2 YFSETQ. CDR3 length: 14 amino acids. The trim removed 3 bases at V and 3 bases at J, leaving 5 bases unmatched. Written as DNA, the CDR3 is TGCGCCAGCAGCTCTTTTACTAGCGGCTACGAGCAGTACTTC. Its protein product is CASSSFTSGYEQYF.

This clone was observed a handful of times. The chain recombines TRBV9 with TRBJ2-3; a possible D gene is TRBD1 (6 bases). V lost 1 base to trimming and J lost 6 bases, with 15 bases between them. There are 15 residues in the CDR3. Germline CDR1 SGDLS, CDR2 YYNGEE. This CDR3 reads CASSVLGATIDTQYF. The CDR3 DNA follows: TGTGCCAGCAGCGTATTGGGGGCTACTATCGATACGCAGTATTTT.

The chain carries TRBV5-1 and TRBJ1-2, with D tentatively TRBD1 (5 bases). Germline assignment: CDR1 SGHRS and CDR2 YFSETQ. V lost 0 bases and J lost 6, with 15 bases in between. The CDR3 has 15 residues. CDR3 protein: CASSLAQGWSDGYTF. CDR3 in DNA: TGCGCCAGCAGCTTGGCGCAGGGCTGGAGCGATGGCTACACCTTC.

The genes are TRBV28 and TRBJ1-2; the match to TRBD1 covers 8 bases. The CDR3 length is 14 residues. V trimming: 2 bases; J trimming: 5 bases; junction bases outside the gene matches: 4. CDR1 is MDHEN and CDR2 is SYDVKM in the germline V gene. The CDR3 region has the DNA TGTGCCAGCAGTTTAAGACAGGGGATTTATGGCTACACCTTC. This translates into CASSLRQGIYGYTF.

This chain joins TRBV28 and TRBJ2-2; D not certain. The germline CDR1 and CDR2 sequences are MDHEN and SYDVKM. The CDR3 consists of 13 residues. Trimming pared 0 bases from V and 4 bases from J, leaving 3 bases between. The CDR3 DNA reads TGTGCCAGCAGTTTATGGGTCACCGGGGAGCTGTTTTTT. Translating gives CASSLWVTGELFF.

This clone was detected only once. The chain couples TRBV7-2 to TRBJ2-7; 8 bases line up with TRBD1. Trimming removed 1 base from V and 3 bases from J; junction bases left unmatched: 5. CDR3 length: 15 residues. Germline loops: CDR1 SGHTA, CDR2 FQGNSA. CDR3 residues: CASSLVGDRGYEQYF. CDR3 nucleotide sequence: TGTGCCAGCAGCTTAGTGGGAGACAGGGGCTACGAGCAGTACTTC.

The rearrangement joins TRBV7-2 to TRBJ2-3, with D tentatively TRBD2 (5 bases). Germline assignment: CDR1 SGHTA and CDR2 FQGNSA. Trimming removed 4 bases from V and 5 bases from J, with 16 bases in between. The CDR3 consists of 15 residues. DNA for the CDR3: TGTGCCAGCAGCTCCCACGCTTTACTAGGAGATACGCAGTATTTT. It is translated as CASSSHALLGDTQYF.

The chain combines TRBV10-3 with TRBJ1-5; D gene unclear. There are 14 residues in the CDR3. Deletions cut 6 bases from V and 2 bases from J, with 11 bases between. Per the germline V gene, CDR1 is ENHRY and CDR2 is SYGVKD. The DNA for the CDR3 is TGTGCCATCAGCAAAGAAGTCGGCAATCAGCCCCAGCATTTT. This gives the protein CAISKEVGNQPQHF.